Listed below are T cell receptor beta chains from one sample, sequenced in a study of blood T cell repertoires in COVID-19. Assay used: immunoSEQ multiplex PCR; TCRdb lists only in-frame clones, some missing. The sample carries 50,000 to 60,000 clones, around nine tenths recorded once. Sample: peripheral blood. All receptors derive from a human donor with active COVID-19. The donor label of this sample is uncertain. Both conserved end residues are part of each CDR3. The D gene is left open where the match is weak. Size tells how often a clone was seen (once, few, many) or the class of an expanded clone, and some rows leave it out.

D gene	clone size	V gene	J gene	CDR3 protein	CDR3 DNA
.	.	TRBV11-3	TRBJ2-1	CASSPRGKNEQFF	TGTGCCAGCAGCCCCCGGGGGAAAAATGAGCAGTTCTTC
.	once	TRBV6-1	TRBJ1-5	CASSEVGQMGQPQHF	TGTGCCAGCAGTGAAGTGGGGCAAATGGGTCAGCCCCAGCATTTT
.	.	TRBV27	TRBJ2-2	CASRISGSNTGELFF	TGTGCCAGCAGGATTAGCGGATCGAACACCGGGGAGCTGTTTTTT
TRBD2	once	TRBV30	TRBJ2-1	CAWSVLAGANNEQFF	TGTGCCTGGAGTGTTCTAGCGGGGGCCAACAATGAGCAGTTCTTC
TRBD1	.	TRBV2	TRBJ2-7	CASSQNRGNYEQYF	TGTGCCAGCAGTCAAAACAGGGGAAACTACGAGCAGTACTTC
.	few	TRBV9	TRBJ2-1	CASSVMGVEQFF	TGTGCCAGCAGCGTAATGGGAGTTGAGCAGTTCTTC
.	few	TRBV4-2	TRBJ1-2	CASSQGIMGGAGNYTF	TGTGCCAGCAGCCAAGGTATAATGGGAGGGGCGGGTAACTACACCTTC
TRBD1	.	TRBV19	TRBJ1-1	CASSIPGGTEAFF	TGTGCCAGTAGTATTCCAGGGGGAACTGAAGCTTTCTTT
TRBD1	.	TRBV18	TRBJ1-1	CASFLRGQTEAFF	TGTGCCAGCTTCCTAAGGGGGCAGACTGAAGCTTTCTTT
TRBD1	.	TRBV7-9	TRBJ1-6	CASSLLQGVASPLHF	TGTGCCAGCAGCTTACTTCAGGGGGTTGCTTCACCCCTCCACTTT
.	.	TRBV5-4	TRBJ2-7	CASSHSSGLSSYEQYF	TGTGCCAGCAGCCATTCCAGCGGCTTAAGCTCCTACGAGCAGTACTTC
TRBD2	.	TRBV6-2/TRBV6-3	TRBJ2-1	CASSYPTVAGGYNEQFF	TGTGCCAGCAGTTACCCGACCGTTGCGGGAGGGTACAATGAGCAGTTCTTC
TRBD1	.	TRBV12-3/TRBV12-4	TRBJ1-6	CASGGTVSSPLHF	TGTGCCAGCGGGGGGACAGTTTCTTCACCCCTCCACTTT
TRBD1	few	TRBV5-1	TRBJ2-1	CASSLGSRGPAAANEQFF	TGCGCCAGCAGCTTGGGTTCTAGGGGGCCAGCGGCGGCCAATGAGCAGTTCTTC
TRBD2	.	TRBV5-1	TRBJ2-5	CASSLGLAATQETQYF	TGCGCCAGCAGCTTGGGGCTAGCGGCCACGCAAGAGACCCAGTACTTC
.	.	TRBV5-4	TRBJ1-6	CASSSGGGQQYSPLHF	TGTGCCAGCAGCTCTGGGGGGGGGCAGCAGTATTCACCCCTCCACTTT
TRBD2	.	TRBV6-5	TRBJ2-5	CASKTGLAGETQYF	TGTGCCAGCAAAACGGGACTAGCAGGCGAGACCCAGTACTTC
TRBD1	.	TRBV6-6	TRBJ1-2	CASSASLTGVGYTF	TGTGCCAGCAGTGCCTCGTTAACAGGGGTTGGCTACACCTTC
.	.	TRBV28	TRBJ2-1	CASSLNRRQGGSYNEQFF	TGTGCCAGCAGTTTAAATAGGAGGCAGGGGGGCTCCTACAATGAGCAGTTCTTC
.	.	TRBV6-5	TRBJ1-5	CASSYSKGLGQPQHF	TGTGCCAGCAGTTATTCGAAGGGGCTAGGGCAGCCCCAGCATTTT
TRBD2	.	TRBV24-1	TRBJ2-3	CATSDGTSGGPRGATQYF	TGTGCCACCAGTGACGGTACTAGCGGGGGACCCCGTGGGGCTACGCAGTATTTT
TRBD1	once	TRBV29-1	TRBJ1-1	CSAGGTEAFF	TGCAGCGCAGGGGGAACTGAAGCTTTCTTT
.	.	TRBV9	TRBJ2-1	CASSPRTVYSYNEQFF	TGTGCCAGCAGCCCACGGACAGTTTACTCCTACAATGAGCAGTTCTTC
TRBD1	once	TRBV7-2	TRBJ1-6	CASSSRDSSYNSPLHF	TGTGCCAGCAGCTCCCGGGACAGCTCCTATAATTCACCCCTCCACTTT
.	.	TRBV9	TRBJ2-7	CASSVGGGTHYEQYF	TGTGCCAGCAGCGTAGGGGGGGGGACACACTACGAGCAGTACTTC
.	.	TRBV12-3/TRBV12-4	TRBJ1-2	CASSEQGGYTF	TGTGCCAGCAGTGAACAGGGAGGCTACACCTTC